Below are 5 T cell receptor beta chains sequenced from a single sample in a study of T-cell memory formation after mild COVID-19. One entry per CDR3 protein, called by TCRdb with MiXCR from the 5' RACE reads. The repertoire consists of roughly 190,000 distinct CDR3 sequences, with 8% to 11% occurring once and the leading ten covering just over 3%. The material sequenced was PBMCs or a T cell subset sorted from them (not recorded which). The origin of the receptors is a young man who had mild COVID-19 (a few samples of this study predate the infection). Cell type and time point are not known.

The V call is TRBV6-5, the J call TRBJ2-5; D gene unclear. Trimming left V 2 bases short and J 3 bases short, with 7 bases between. CDR3 length equals 13 residues. Germline V gives CDR1 MNHEY, CDR2 SVGAGI. CDR3 sequence (DNA): TGTGCCAGCAGTTACGGCAGAGAAGAGACCCAGTACTTC. Amino acids: CASSYGREETQYF.

This clonotype was seen repeatedly, ten times or more. This chain uses TRBV5-1 with TRBJ2-2; D is unclear. Germline CDR1 and CDR2: SGHRS and YFSETQ. V dropped 2 bases and J dropped 5 bases, with 7 bases sitting between them. CDR3 size: 13 residues. CDR3 sequence (DNA): TGCGCCAGCAGCTTAAGGAATACCGGGGAGCTGTTTTTT. It encodes CASSLRNTGELFF.

This clonotype was detected ten times or more. The chain is built from TRBV5-1 and TRBJ2-7; TRBD1 or TRBD2 may be the D gene (5 bases each). This CDR3 has 13 amino acids. Germline-derived CDR1 and CDR2 are SGHRS and YFSETQ. Trimming removed 6 bases from V and 6 bases from J, with 16 bases in between. The CDR3 region has the DNA TGCGCCAGCACCCTTGTATCGGGGCGCGAGCAGTACTTC. Translation: CASTLVSGREQYF.

The rearrangement joins TRBV6-2 or TRBV6-3 to TRBJ2-7; D uncertain. The CDR3 contains 14 residues. Germline lookup yields CDR1 MNHEY and CDR2 SVGEGT. V lost 5 bases, J lost 5 bases, and 16 bases lay in between. The DNA of the CDR3 is TGTGCCAGCAGTCACCATGCTAGTTCTGACGAGCAGTACGTC. Its protein product is CASSHHASSDEQYV.

V and J are TRBV20-1 and TRBJ2-5; D uncertain. The CDR3 is made up of 14 amino acids. Trimming took off 6 bases at V and 5 bases at J, with 19 bases between the two ends. The V gene's germline CDR1 is DFQATT and CDR2 SNEGSKA (reference sequence). CDR3 nucleotides: TGCAGTGCCGGCCGACGGCTCCTCGTGGAGACCCAGTACTTC. This codes for CSAGRRLLVETQYF.